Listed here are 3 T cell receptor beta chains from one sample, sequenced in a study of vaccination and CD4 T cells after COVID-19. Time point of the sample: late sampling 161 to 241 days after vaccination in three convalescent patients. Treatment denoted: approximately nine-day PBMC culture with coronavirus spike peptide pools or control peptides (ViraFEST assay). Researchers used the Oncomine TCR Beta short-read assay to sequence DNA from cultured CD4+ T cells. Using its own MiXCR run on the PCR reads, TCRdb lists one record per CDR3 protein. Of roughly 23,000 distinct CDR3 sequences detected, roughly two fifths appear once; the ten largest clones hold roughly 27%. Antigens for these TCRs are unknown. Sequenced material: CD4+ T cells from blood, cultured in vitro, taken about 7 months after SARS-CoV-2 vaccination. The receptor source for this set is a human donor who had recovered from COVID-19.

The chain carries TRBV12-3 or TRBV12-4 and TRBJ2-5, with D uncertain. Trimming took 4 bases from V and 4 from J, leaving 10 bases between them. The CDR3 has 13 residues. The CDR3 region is CASSSVVGETQYF. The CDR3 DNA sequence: TGTGCCAGCAGTTCGGTAGTCGGAGAGACCCAGTACTTC.

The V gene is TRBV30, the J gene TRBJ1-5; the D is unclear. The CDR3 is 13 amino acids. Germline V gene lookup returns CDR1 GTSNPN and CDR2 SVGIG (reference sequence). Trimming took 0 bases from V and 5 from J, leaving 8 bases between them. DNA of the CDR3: TGTGCCTGGAGTGTAAACCTAGATCAGCCCCAGCATTTT. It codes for CAWSVNLDQPQHF.

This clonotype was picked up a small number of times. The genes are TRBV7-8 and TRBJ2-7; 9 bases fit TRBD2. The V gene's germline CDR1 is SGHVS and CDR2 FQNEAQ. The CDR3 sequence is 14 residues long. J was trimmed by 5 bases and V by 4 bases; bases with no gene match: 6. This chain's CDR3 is CASSYKWTSDEQYF. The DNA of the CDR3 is TGTGCCAGCAGCTACAAATGGACTAGCGACGAGCAGTACTTC.